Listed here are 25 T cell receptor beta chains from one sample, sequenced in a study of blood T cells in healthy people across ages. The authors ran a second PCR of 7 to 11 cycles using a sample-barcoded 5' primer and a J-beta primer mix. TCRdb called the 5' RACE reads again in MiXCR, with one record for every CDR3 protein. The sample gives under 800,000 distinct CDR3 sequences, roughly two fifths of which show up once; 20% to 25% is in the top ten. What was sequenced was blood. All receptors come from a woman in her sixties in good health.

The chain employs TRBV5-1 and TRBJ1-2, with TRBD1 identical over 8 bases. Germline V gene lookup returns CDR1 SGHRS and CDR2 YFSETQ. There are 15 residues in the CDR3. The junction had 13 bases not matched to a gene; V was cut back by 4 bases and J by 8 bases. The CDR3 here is CASSVTRTGLRGYTF. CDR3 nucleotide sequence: TGCGCCAGCAGCGTTACAAGGACAGGGTTGCGCGGCTACACCTTC.

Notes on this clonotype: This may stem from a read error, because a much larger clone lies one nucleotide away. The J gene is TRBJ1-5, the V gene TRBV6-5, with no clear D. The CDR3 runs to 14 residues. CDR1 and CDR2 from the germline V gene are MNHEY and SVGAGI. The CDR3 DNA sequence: TGTGCCGGCAGACCGGACGGTAGCAATCAGCCCCAGCATTTT. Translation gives CAGRPDGSNQPQHF.

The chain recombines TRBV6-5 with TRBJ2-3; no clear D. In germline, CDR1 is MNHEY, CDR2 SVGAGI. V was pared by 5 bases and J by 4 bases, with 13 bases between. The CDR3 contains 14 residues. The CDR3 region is CASSLQPEADTQYF. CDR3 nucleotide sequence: TGTGCCAGCAGTCTGCAGCCAGAAGCAGATACGCAGTATTTT.

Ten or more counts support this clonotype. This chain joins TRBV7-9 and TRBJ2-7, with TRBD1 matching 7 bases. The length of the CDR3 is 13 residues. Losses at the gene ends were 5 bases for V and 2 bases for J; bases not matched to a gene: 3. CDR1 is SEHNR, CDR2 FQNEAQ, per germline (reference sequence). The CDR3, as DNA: TGTGCCAGCAGCCGGGACAGCCCCTACGAGCAGTACTTC. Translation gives CASSRDSPYEQYF.

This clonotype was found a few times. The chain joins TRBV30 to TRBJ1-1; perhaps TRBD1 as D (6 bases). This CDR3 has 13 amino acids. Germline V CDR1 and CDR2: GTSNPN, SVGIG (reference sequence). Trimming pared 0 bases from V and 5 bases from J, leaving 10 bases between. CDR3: CAWSVQGMTEAFF. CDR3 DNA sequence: TGTGCCTGGAGTGTACAGGGAATGACTGAAGCTTTCTTT.

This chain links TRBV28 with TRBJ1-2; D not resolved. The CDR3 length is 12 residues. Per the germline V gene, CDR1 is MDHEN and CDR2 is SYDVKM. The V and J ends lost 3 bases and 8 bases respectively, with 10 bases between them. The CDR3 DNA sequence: TGTGCCAGCAGTTTGGAACGTTGGGGCTACACCTTC. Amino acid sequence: CASSLERWGYTF.

The CDR3 sequence is CASSLGTRGYETQYF. DNA for the CDR3: TGTGCCAGCAGCCTTGGGACTAGGGGGTACGAGACCCAGTACTTC. The chain recombines TRBV4-2 with TRBJ2-5; TRBD2 matches 8 bases. The CDR3 totals 15 residues. Germline V gene data show CDR1 as LGHNA and CDR2 as YNFKEQ. Germline trimming cut 4 bases from V and 5 bases from J; bases unmatched to any gene: 9.

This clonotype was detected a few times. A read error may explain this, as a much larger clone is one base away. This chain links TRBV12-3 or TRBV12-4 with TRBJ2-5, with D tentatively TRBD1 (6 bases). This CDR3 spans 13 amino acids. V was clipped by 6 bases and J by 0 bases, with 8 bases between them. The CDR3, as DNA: TGTGCCAGCAGCCGGGACAACCAAGAGACCCAGTACTTC. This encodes CASSRDNQETQYF.

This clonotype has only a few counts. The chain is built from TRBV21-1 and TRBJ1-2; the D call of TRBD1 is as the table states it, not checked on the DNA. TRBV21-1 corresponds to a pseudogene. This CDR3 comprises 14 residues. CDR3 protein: CASSPLRRDYGYTF. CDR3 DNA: TGTGCCAGCAGCCCCCTACGTCGGGACTATGGCTACACCTTC.

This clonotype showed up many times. The CDR3 DNA sequence: TGTGCCAGCAGCGTAGTGGGTAGCAGCAATGAGCAGTTCTTC. Encoded protein: CASSVVGSSNEQFF. The chain recombines TRBV9 with TRBJ2-1; D is undetermined. Germline V lookup: CDR1 SGDLS, CDR2 YYNGEE. The V end was cut by 0 bases, the J end by 6 bases, with 10 bases between. The CDR3 totals 14 residues. The complete variable domain, with remaining parts taken from reference TRBV9 and TRBJ2-1, reads DSGVTQTPKHLITATGQRVTLRCSPRSGDLSVYWYQQSLDQGLQFLIQYYNGEERAKGNILERFSAQQFPDLHSELNLSSLELGDSALYFCASSVVGSSNEQFFGPGTRLTVL.

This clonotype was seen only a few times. CDR3 coding DNA: TGTGCCAGCACCCATAAGGGGAGAGCGGGGGGGCCCTACAATGAGCAGTTCTTC. Translated, it gives CASTHKGRAGGPYNEQFF. V gene TRBV7-3 combines with J gene TRBJ2-1; 10 bases fit TRBD2. CDR3 length: 18 residues. With V trimmed by 7 bases and J by 2 bases, 14 bases remained unmatched. Germline V CDR1 and CDR2: SGHTA, FQGTGA.

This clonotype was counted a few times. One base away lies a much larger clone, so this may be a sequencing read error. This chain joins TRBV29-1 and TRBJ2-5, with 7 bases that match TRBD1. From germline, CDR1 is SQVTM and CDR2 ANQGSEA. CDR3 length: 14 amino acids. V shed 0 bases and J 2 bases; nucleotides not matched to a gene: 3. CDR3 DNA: TGCAGCGTTGAAGAGGACAGGCCTCAAGAGACCCAGTACTTC. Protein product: CSVEEDRPQETQYF.

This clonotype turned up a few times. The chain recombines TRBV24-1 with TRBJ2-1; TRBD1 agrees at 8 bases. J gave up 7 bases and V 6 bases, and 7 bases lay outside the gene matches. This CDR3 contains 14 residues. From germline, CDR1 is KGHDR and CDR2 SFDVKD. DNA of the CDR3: TGTGCCACCAGTCCCCAGGACAGGGTGAATGAGCAGTTCTTC. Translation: CATSPQDRVNEQFF.

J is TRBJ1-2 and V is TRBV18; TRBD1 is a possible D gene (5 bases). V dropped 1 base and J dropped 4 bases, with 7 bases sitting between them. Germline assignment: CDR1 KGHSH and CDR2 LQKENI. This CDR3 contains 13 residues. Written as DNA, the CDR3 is TGTGCCAGCTCACCACAGGACACCTATGGCTACACCTTC. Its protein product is CASSPQDTYGYTF.

The CDR3 is CAWSVRGNEKLFF. The DNA of the CDR3 is TGTGCCTGGAGTGTACGGGGTAATGAAAAACTGTTTTTT. The rearrangement links TRBV30 to TRBJ1-4; D uncertain. This CDR3 is 13 amino acids long. The germline V gene has CDR1 GTSNPN and CDR2 SVGIG (reference sequence). The V and J ends lost 0 bases and 4 bases respectively, with 6 bases between them.

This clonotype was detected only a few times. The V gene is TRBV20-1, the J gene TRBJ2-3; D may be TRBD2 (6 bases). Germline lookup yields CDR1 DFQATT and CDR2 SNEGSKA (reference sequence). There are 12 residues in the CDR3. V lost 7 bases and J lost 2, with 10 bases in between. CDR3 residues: CSGGIHTDTQYF. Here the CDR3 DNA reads TGCAGTGGCGGGATCCACACAGATACGCAGTATTTT.

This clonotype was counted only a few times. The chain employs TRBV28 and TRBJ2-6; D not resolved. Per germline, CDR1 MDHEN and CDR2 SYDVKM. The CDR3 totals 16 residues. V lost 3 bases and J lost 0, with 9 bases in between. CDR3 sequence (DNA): TGTGCCAGCAGTTTTACGGCTGACTCTGGGGCCAACGTCCTGACTTTC. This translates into CASSFTADSGANVLTF.

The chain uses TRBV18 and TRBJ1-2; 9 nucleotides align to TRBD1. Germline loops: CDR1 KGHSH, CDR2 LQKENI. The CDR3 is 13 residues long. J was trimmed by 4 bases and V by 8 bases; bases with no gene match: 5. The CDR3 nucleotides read TGTGCCAGCCGGGACAGGGACCTCTATGGCTACACCTTC. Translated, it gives CASRDRDLYGYTF.

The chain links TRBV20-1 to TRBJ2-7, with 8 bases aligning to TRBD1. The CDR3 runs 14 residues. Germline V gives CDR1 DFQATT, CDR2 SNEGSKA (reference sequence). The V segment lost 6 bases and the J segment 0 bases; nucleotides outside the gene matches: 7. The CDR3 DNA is TGCAGTGCAGAGGGACAGGAGATCTCCTACGAGCAGTACTTC. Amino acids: CSAEGQEISYEQYF.

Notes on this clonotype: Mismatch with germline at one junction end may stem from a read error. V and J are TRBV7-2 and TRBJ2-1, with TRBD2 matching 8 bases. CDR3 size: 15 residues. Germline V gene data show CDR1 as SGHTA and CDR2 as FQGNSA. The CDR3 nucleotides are TGTGCCAGCAGCTTGAACCTAGCGGGTATCAATGGGCAGTTCTTC. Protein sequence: CASSLNLAGINGQFF.

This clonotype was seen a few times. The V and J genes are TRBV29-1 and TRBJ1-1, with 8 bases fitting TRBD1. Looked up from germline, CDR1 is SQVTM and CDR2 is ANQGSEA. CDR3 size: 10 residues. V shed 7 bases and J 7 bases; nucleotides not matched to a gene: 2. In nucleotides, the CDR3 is TGCAGCGCGGGACAGGTTGAAGCTTTCTTT. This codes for CSAGQVEAFF.

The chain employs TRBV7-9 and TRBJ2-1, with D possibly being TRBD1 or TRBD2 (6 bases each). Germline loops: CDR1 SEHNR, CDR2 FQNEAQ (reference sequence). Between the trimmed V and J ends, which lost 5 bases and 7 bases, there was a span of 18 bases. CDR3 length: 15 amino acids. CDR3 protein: CASSPPGARENEQFF. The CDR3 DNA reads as TGTGCCAGCAGCCCACCGGGGGCACGGGAAAATGAGCAGTTCTTC.

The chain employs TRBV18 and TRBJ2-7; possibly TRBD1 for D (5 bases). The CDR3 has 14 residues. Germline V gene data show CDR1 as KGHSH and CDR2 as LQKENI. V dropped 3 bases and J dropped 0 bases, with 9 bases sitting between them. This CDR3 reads CASSPATDSYEQYF. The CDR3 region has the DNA TGTGCCAGCTCACCGGCGACAGACTCCTACGAGCAGTACTTC.

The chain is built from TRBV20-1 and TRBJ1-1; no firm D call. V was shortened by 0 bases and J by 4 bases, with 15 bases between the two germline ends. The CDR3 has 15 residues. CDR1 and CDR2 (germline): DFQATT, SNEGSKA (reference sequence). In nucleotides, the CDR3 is TGCAGTGCTAGAGAGGCCGGAAAAGCGGGCACTGAAGCTTTCTTT. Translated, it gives CSAREAGKAGTEAFF.

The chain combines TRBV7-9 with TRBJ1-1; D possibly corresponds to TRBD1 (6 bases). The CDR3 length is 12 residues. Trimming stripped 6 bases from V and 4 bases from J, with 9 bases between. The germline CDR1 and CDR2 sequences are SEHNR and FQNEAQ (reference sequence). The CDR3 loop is CASSTGATEAFF. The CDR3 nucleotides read TGTGCCAGCAGTACGGGGGCCACTGAAGCTTTCTTT.